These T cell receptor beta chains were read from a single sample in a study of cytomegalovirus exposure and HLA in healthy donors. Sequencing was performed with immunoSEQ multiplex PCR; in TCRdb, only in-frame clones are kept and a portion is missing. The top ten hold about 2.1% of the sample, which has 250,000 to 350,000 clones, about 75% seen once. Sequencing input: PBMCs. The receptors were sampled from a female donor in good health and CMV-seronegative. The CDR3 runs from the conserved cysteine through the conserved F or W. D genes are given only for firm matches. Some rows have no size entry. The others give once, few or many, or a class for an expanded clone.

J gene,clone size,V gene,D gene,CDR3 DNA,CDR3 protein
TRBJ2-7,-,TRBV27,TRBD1,TGTGCCAGCAGTCGATCTACGGGACAGGGGTCCTACGAGCAGTACTTC,CASSRSTGQGSYEQYF
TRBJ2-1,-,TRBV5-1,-,TGCGCCAGCAGCTTTGACGGGAGCAAGAGTAATGAGCAGTTCTTC,CASSFDGSKSNEQFF
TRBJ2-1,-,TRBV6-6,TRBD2,TGTGCCAGCAGCGAAATAGCGGGACGATTCTACAATGAGCAGTTCTTC,CASSEIAGRFYNEQFF
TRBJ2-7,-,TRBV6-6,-,TGTGCCAGCAGTTACTCGGCGGGGAGCTACGAGCAGTACTTC,CASSYSAGSYEQYF
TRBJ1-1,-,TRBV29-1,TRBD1,TGCAGCGCTGGGACAGGTGAAGCTTTCTTT,CSAGTGEAFF
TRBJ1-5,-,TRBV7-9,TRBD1,TGTGCCAGCAGCCGATCAGGGGGAGGAAGCAATCAGCCCCAGCATTTT,CASSRSGGGSNQPQHF
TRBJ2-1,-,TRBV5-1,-,TGCGCCAGCAGCTTGGACTCAAACAATGAGCAGTTCTTC,CASSLDSNNEQFF
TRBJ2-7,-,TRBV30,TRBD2,TGTGCCTGGAGTATCAGCGGGAGAAGCGAGCAGTACTTC,CAWSISGRSEQYF
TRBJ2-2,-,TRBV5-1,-,TGCGCCAGCAGCTTGGAGGGGTTAGGGGAGCTGTTTTTT,CASSLEGLGELFF
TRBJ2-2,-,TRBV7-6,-,TGTGCCAGCAGCTTAGATCTTAGCGGAAACACCGGGGAGCTGTTTTTT,CASSLDLSGNTGELFF
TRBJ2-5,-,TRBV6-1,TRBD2,TGTGCCAGCAGTGAAGGGGACTACAAAGAGACCCAGTACTTC,CASSEGDYKETQYF
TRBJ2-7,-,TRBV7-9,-,TGTGCCAGCAGCTCAGGCCTGACCGAGCAGTACTTC,CASSSGLTEQYF
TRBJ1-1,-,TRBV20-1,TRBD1,TGCAGTGCAAGACAGGGTTATGAAGCTTTCTTT,CSARQGYEAFF
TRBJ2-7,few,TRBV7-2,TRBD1,TGTGCCAGCAGCTTACCGCAGGGGGCAGGGGAGCAGTACTTC,CASSLPQGAGEQYF
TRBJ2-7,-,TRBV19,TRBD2,TGTGCCAGTAGCCGCGGACTAGCGGGAGAGCAGTACTTC,CASSRGLAGEQYF
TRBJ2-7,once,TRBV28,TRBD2,TGTGCCAGCACGAGGCCAGCGGGGGCCTACGAGCAGTACTTC,CASTRPAGAYEQYF
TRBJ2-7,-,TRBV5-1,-,TGCGCCAGCAGCTTTAACAATGAGGACATCAGGCCCCTGCCCGACGAGCAGTACTTC,CASSFNNEDIRPLPDEQYF
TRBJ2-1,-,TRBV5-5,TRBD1,TGTGCCAGCAGCATACAGGGGAACAATGAGCAGTTCTTC,CASSIQGNNEQFF
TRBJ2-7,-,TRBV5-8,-,TGTGCCAGCAGCTTGCGGCGCCAGGGGTGGGAGCAGTACTTC,CASSLRRQGWEQYF
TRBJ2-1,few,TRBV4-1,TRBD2,TGCGCCAGCAGCAAACTAGCGGGAGGTGCGGGGCACAATGAGCAGTTCTTC,CASSKLAGGAGHNEQFF
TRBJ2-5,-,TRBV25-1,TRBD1,TGTGCCAGCAGCGGACCTAGGACAGGGGCCCAAGAGACCCAGTACTTC,CASSGPRTGAQETQYF
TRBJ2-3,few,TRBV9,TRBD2,TGTGCCAGCAGCGTAGAGGGGACTAGCGGGAGTTTGAGCACAGATACGCAGTATTTT,CASSVEGTSGSLSTDTQYF
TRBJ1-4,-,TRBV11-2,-,TGTGCCAGCAGCTTAGAGTTCAAAGCCTGGGGAGAAAGTGAAAAACTGTTTTTT,CASSLEFKAWGESEKLFF
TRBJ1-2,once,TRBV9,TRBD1,TGTGCCAGCAGCCCCCCGGGACAGGGGGCGGGCGGCTACACCTTC,CASSPPGQGAGGYTF
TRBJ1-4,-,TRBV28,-,TGTGCCAGCAAGGCAGCTGGGGGGTGGAGTGAAAAACTGTTTTTT,CASKAAGGWSEKLFF
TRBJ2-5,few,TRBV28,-,TGTGCCAGCAGTTTACGGGAGCCCGAGACCCAGTACTTC,CASSLREPETQYF
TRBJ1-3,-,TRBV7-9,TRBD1,TGTGCCAGCAGCCGAAGGGGACAGGGGGAACACACCATATATTTT,CASSRRGQGEHTIYF
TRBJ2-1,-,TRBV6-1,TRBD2,TGTGCCAGCAAACTAGCGGGAGGTAGCAATGAGCAGTTCTTC,CASKLAGGSNEQFF
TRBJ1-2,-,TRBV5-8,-,TGTGCCAGCAGCCCCGAGTACTATGGCTACACCTTC,CASSPEYYGYTF
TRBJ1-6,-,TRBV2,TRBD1,TGTGCCAGCAGTGGGGGGACAGCCTCTATGGATTCACCCCTCCACTTT,CASSGGTASMDSPLHF
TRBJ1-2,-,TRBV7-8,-,TGTGCCAGCAGCTTAGTGTCACAGGGTACCTATGGCTACACCTTC,CASSLVSQGTYGYTF
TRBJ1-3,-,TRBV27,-,TGTGCCAGCAGAGCGGGCCCTACGACCGGAAACACCATATATTTT,CASRAGPTTGNTIYF
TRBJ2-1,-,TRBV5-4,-,TGTGCCAGCACCGGAGGTAGCTATGAGCAGTTCTTC,CASTGGSYEQFF
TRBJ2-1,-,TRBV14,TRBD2,TGTGCCAGCAGTCAAGTAGCGGGTCCCGAGCAGTTCTTC,CASSQVAGPEQFF
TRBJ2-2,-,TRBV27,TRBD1,TGTGCCAGCTCGGACAGGGGGTTCCGCGGGGAGCTGTTTTTT,CASSDRGFRGELFF
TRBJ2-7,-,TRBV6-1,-,TGTGCCATCCTGAACGGACTTGTTCGCTACGAGCAGTACTTC,CAILNGLVRYEQYF
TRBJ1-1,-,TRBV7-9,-,TGTGCCAGCAGCTTAGACAGGGTGGGGATGAACACTGAAGCTTTCTTT,CASSLDRVGMNTEAFF